Each of the 29 T cell receptor beta chains below was sequenced from the same sample in a study of shared clonotypes between healthy human individuals. The protocol was immunoSEQ multiplex PCR, while the TCRdb copy is restricted to in-frame clones and leaves out a portion. The profile shows about 2.4 million clones, roughly 92% of them singletons. Sequenced material: naive CD4+ T cells sorted from blood. Subset indicated: CD45RA+ positively selected. Receptors originate from a man aged 18 to 29 in good health.

Concerning this clone itself: Other DNA sequences from this sample encode an identical CDR3 as well. The CDR3 coding sequence is TGTGCCAGCAGCGTAGGTCCCGGACTTAGCACAGATACGCAGTATTTT. Amino acids: CASSVGPGLSTDTQYF. The chain couples TRBV9 to TRBJ2-3; the D gene is possibly TRBD2 (5 bases). The CDR3 has 16 residues. Germline values: CDR1 SGDLS, CDR2 YYNGEE. V lost 0 bases, J lost 0 bases, and 11 bases lay in between. The full variable domain, in which reference TRBV9 and TRBJ2-3 provide the parts outside the CDR3, is DSGVTQTPKHLITATGQRVTLRCSPRSGDLSVYWYQQSLDQGLQFLIQYYNGEERAKGNILERFSAQQFPDLHSELNLSSLELGDSALYFCASSVGPGLSTDTQYFGPGTRLTVL.

This clone was counted once. The sample carries other DNA sequences with the same CDR3. This chain uses TRBV28 with TRBJ1-2, with a weak D call TRBD1 (6 bases). CDR1 is MDHEN and CDR2 is SYDVKM in the germline V gene. CDR3 size: 14 residues. Trimming left V 6 bases short and J 0 bases short, with 11 bases between. The chain's CDR3 is CASSLQGANYGYTF. The CDR3 DNA follows: TGTGCCAGCAGCCTACAGGGAGCTAACTATGGCTACACCTTC.

This sequence joins TRBV14 and TRBJ2-1, with 7 bases identical to TRBD2. V was clipped by 3 bases and J by 8 bases; unmatched bases: 10. Germline CDR1 is SGHDN and CDR2 is FVKESK. This CDR3 has 15 amino acids. The CDR3 here is CASSHRRGGSDEQFF. CDR3 bases: TGTGCCAGCAGCCACAGGCGTGGCGGGAGTGATGAGCAGTTCTTC.

The count of this clone is one. The V call is TRBV2, the J call TRBJ1-1; a possible D gene is TRBD1 (6 bases). Germline CDR1 SNHLY, CDR2 FYNNEI. Deletions cut 6 bases from V and 3 bases from J, with 14 bases between. The CDR3 covers 14 residues. In DNA, the CDR3 is TGTGCCAGCAGCCACAGGGTTACGGACACTGAAGCTTTCTTT. Its protein product is CASSHRVTDTEAFF.

This chain uses TRBV28 with TRBJ2-2, with D possibly TRBD1 on 6 matching bases. The CDR3 covers 17 residues. In germline, CDR1 is MDHEN, CDR2 SYDVKM. The V and J ends lost 5 bases and 6 bases respectively, with 22 bases between them. The CDR3 bases are TGTGCCAGCAGTCCAAGCCCCGGCAGGGGAAGGTCCGGGGAGCTGTTTTTT. Translating it yields CASSPSPGRGRSGELFF.

The J gene is TRBJ2-5, the V gene TRBV6-5; D may be TRBD1 or TRBD2 (5 bases each). The CDR3 extends over 15 amino acids. Germline CDR1 reads MNHEY; CDR2 reads SVGAGI. Trimming took 5 bases from V and 3 from J, leaving 16 bases between them. DNA for the CDR3: TGTGCCAGCAGTACTACCGGGACGGGGAAAGAGACCCAGTACTTC. Amino acids: CASSTTGTGKETQYF.

For the CDR3, the DNA is TGTGCCAGCAGCTTATACGGGGCAGCCAACACTGAAGCTTTCTTT. The encoded protein is CASSLYGAANTEAFF. The chain employs TRBV7-3 and TRBJ1-1; D perhaps matches TRBD1 (5 bases). The V gene's germline CDR1 is SGHTA and CDR2 FQGTGA. Trimming shortened V by 2 bases and J by 2 bases, and 12 bases separated the two germline ends. The CDR3 covers 15 residues.

Comment on this clone: At the DNA level, this CDR3 is encoded by other sequences in the same sample as well. This chain joins TRBV18 and TRBJ2-7; no firm D call. From germline, CDR1 is KGHSH and CDR2 LQKENI. This CDR3 region has 13 residues. Trimming left V 0 bases short and J 2 bases short, with 5 bases between. This CDR3 is CASSPPVAYEQYF. CDR3 nucleotides: TGTGCCAGCTCACCACCGGTCGCCTACGAGCAGTACTTC.

This chain joins TRBV27 and TRBJ1-5; no reliable D call. The germline V gene encodes CDR1 MNHEY and CDR2 SMNVEV (reference sequence). This CDR3 has 17 amino acids. V lost 3 bases, J lost 0 bases, and 15 bases lay in between. The DNA for the CDR3 is TGTGCCAGCAGTTTCAACAACCCGGGCAATAGCAATCAGCCCCAGCATTTT. Protein product: CASSFNNPGNSNQPQHF.

Only a few counts were recorded for this clone. V gene TRBV7-9 combines with J gene TRBJ1-2; D is uncertain. Deletions cut 6 bases from V and 2 bases from J, with 16 bases between. The CDR3 sequence is 15 residues long. CDR1 and CDR2 (germline): SEHNR, FQNEAQ (reference sequence). The CDR3 protein is CASSRPTATNYGYTF. CDR3 sequence (DNA): TGTGCCAGCAGTCGCCCCACAGCAACAAACTATGGCTACACCTTC.

This chain connects TRBV6-1 to TRBJ1-4; 7 bases map to TRBD1. The junction had 6 bases not matched to a gene; V was cut back by 8 bases and J by 3 bases. From germline, CDR1 is MNHNS and CDR2 SASEGT. The CDR3 sequence is 14 residues long. The CDR3 loop reads CASSRDSPNEKLFF. CDR3 nucleotides: TGTGCCAGCTCCAGGGACAGTCCTAATGAAAAACTGTTTTTT.

V is TRBV28 and J is TRBJ2-6; tentative D call: TRBD2 (5 bases). Germline CDR1 MDHEN, CDR2 SYDVKM. V gave up 7 bases and J gave up 2 bases, with 9 bases separating them. This CDR3 is built from 14 residues. CDR3 in amino acids: CASMDSAGANVLTF. As DNA, the CDR3 is TGTGCCAGCATGGACTCCGCTGGGGCCAACGTCCTGACTTTC. Combining the CDR3 with reference TRBV28 and TRBJ2-6 gives the whole variable domain DVKVTQSSRYLVKRTGEKVFLECVQDMDHENMFWYRQDPGLGLRLIYFSYDVKMKEKGDIPEGYSVSREKKERFSLILESASTNQTSMYLCASMDSAGANVLTFGAGSRLTVL.

The CDR3 DNA reads TGTGCCAGCCAGGGGAGGGACACTGAAGCTTTCTTT. Translating it yields CASQGRDTEAFF. The V call is TRBV28, the J call TRBJ1-1; D perhaps matches TRBD1 (6 bases). Germline loops: CDR1 MDHEN, CDR2 SYDVKM. CDR3 length: 12 residues. The V and J ends lost 8 bases and 3 bases respectively, with 10 bases between them.

This clone is a singleton in its sample. The chain uses TRBV21-1 and TRBJ2-5. TRBV21-1 is a pseudogene locus. The CDR3 spans 12 residues. The CDR3 region is CASTKGQETQYF. The CDR3 DNA is TGTGCCAGCACCAAAGGGCAAGAGACCCAGTACTTC.

The chain recombines TRBV6-1 with TRBJ2-7; possible D gene TRBD2, 5 bases. V shed 10 bases and J shed 5 bases, with 18 bases lying between them. Germline-derived CDR1 and CDR2 are MNHNS and SASEGT. CDR3 size: 13 residues. CDR3 residues: CATARASFNEQYF. CDR3 nucleotides: TGTGCCACCGCCCGGGCTAGCTTCAACGAGCAGTACTTC.

The V call is TRBV5-4, the J call TRBJ2-3, with unresolved D. The CDR3 is made up of 14 amino acids. Germline V gene data show CDR1 as SGHNT and CDR2 as YYREEE (reference sequence). V lost 0 bases and J 1 base, leaving 6 bases between the germline ends. Here the CDR3 reads CASSLGSGTDTQYF. CDR3 DNA sequence: TGTGCCAGCAGCTTGGGGTCAGGCACAGATACGCAGTATTTT.

The gene calls are TRBV29-1 and TRBJ2-5; D gene unclear. Germline CDR1 and CDR2: SQVTM and ANQGSEA. Trimming removed 3 bases from V and 6 bases from J, with 8 bases in between. The CDR3 covers 11 residues. The CDR3 sequence is CSVDQRKTQYF. The CDR3, as DNA: TGCAGCGTTGACCAGCGAAAGACCCAGTACTTC.

This chain links TRBV2 with TRBJ2-2; D unclear. The V end was cut by 6 bases, the J end by 2 bases, with 10 bases between. CDR1 and CDR2 from the germline V gene are SNHLY and FYNNEI. The CDR3 is made up of 14 amino acids. The CDR3 DNA reads as TGTGCCAGCAGACTTAACATAAACACCGGGGAGCTGTTTTTT. Its translation is CASRLNINTGELFF.

This chain uses TRBV9 with TRBJ1-1, with unresolved D. Germline V lookup: CDR1 SGDLS, CDR2 YYNGEE. This CDR3 comprises 14 residues. The germline V and J ends were trimmed by 3 bases and 1 base, with 10 bases remaining between them. In DNA, the CDR3 is TGTGCCAGCAGCGCAGAGACTGGGAACACTGAAGCTTTCTTT. Residues: CASSAETGNTEAFF.

This clone has only one observation. This chain links TRBV6-6 with TRBJ2-4, with TRBD1 matching over 7 bases. There are 15 residues in the CDR3. The germline gives CDR1 MNHNY, CDR2 SVGAGI (reference sequence). The trim removed 6 bases at V and 2 bases at J, leaving 7 bases unmatched. The CDR3, as DNA: TGTGCCAGCAGCCCGACAGGGTACACCAAAAACATTCAGTACTTC. Amino acids: CASSPTGYTKNIQYF.

This chain connects TRBV21-1 to TRBJ2-7; the D call TRBD2 from the table was never checked on the DNA. TRBV21-1 is a known pseudogene. The CDR3 covers 15 residues. In nucleotides, the CDR3 is TGTGCCAGCAGCAAAGGAAACGGGTATTCCTCCGAGCAGTACTTC. This sequence encodes CASSKGNGYSSEQYF.

J is TRBJ2-5 and V is TRBV5-8; D gene ambiguous. Trimming pared 10 bases from V and 5 bases from J, leaving 12 bases between. The length of the CDR3 is 11 residues. Germline values: CDR1 SGHTS, CDR2 YDEGEE. CDR3 region: CAVLRRETQYF. CDR3 nucleotides: TGTGCCGTACTCCGCCGCGAGACCCAGTACTTC.

The table lists this clone with a few counts. This chain links TRBV2 with TRBJ2-4; D is uncertain. Germline lookup yields CDR1 SNHLY and CDR2 FYNNEI. V was pared by 3 bases and J by 9 bases, with 9 bases between. This CDR3 has 12 residues. Here the CDR3 reads CASSDGGVIQYF. As DNA, the CDR3 is TGTGCCAGCAGTGATGGCGGTGTCATTCAGTACTTC.

The CDR3, as DNA: TGTGCCAGCAGCCACGACAGGGGAAGACAAGAAAAACTGTTTTTT. This translates into CASSHDRGRQEKLFF. V is TRBV6-6 and J is TRBJ1-4; TRBD1 matches at 8 bases. The CDR3 is 15 residues long. The V segment lost 6 bases and the J segment 8 bases; nucleotides outside the gene matches: 11. Germline lookup yields CDR1 MNHNY and CDR2 SVGAGI (reference sequence).

In regard to this clone: This specimen includes other DNA sequences encoding the same CDR3. The chain carries TRBV4-3 and TRBJ1-5; TRBD1 matches at 9 bases. This CDR3 spans 15 amino acids. The J segment lost 0 bases and the V segment lost 3 bases, leaving 0 bases of the junction unmatched. The V gene's germline CDR1 is LGHNA and CDR2 YSLEER. CDR3 bases: TGCGCCAGCAGCCAGGACAGGGGTAGCAATCAGCCCCAGCATTTT. As protein: CASSQDRGSNQPQHF.

CDR3 protein: CASSSRQGLATGELFF. CDR3 nucleotide sequence: TGTGCCAGTAGTTCACGACAGGGGTTGGCCACCGGGGAGCTGTTTTTT. The V and J genes are TRBV19 and TRBJ2-2; 8 bases map to TRBD1. After removal of 5 bases from V and 4 bases from J, the junction contained 9 bases not matched to a gene. Germline lookup yields CDR1 LNHDA and CDR2 SQIVND (reference sequence). This CDR3 comprises 16 residues.

V is TRBV5-1 and J is TRBJ1-2, with D possibly being TRBD1 (5 bases). Trimming removed 4 bases at V and 4 bases at J, with 14 bases between. This CDR3 contains 14 residues. Germline lookup yields CDR1 SGHRS and CDR2 YFSETQ. For the CDR3, the DNA is TGCGCCAGCAGCACCGACAGCCAATTCTATGGCTACACCTTC. Translated, it gives CASSTDSQFYGYTF. Full variable domain (remainder filled in from reference TRBV5-1 and TRBJ1-2): KAGVTQTPRYLIKTRGQQVTLSCSPISGHRSVSWYQQTPGQGLQFLFEYFSETQRNKGNFPGRFSGRQFSNSRSEMNVSTLELGDSALYLCASSTDSQFYGYTFGSGTRLTVV.

The chain is built from TRBV6-5 and TRBJ1-6, with D possibly matching TRBD1 (6 bases). Germline loops: CDR1 MNHEY, CDR2 SVGAGI. The CDR3 covers 15 residues. The V gene lost 7 bases and the J gene lost 0 bases, with 10 bases spanning the gap. CDR3 residues: CASTETGSYNSPLHF. Here the CDR3 DNA reads TGTGCCAGCACCGAGACAGGCTCCTATAATTCACCCCTCCACTTT.

The chain is built from TRBV2 and TRBJ2-7; D may be TRBD1 (6 bases). Germline values: CDR1 SNHLY, CDR2 FYNNEI. V was clipped by 6 bases and J by 2 bases, with 14 bases between them. The CDR3 has 14 amino acids. CDR3 sequence: CASRQQGGPYEQYF. CDR3 DNA sequence: TGTGCCAGCAGGCAACAGGGTGGACCCTACGAGCAGTACTTC.